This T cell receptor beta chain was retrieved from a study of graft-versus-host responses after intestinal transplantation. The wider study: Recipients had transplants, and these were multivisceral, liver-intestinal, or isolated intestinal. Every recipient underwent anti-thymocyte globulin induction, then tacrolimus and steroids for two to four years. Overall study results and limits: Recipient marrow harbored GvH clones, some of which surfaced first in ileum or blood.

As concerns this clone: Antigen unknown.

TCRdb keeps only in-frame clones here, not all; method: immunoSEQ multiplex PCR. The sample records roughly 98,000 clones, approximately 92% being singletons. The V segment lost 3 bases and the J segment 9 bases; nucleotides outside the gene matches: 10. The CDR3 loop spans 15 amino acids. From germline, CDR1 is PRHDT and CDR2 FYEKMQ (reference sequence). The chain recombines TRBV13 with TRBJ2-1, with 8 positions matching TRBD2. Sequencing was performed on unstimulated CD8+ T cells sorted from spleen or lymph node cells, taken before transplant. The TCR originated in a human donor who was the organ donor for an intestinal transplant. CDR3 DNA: TGTGCCAGCAGCTTGGGACTAGGGATGGGTCGTGAGCAGTTCTTC. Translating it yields CASSLGLGMGREQFF.